The rows below give T cell receptor beta chains drawn from one sample of a study of Graves' ophthalmopathy and Graves' hyperthyroidism. In TCRdb, the multiplex PCR reads were re-called with MiXCR into one record per CDR3 protein. Of 650,000 to 900,000 distinct CDR3 sequences listed, 40% are singletons. Material: peripheral blood. The receptor set was obtained from an adult man with Graves' ophthalmopathy. Both conserved end residues are part of each CDR3. A D gene is named only where the DNA matches it firmly. The size of a clone is reported for some rows only, either as once, few or many, or as a class for expanded clones.

clone size	D gene	V gene	J gene	CDR3 DNA	CDR3 protein
-	-	TRBV2	TRBJ2-7	TGTGCCAGCAGATACAGGGACGAGCAGTACTTC	CASRYRDEQYF
-	-	TRBV2	TRBJ1-6	TGTGCCAGCAGTTATCTTGGGGTGGCGGAATGTAATTCACCCCTCCACTTT	CASSYLGVAECNSPLHF
many	-	TRBV24-1	TRBJ1-2	TGTGCCACCAGTGATCCTGGACGCACGACTTCGGATGGCTACACCTTC	CATSDPGRTTSDGYTF
many	-	TRBV25-1	TRBJ1-1	TGTGCCAGCAGAGGATGGCAGAACACTGAAGCTTTCTTT	CASRGWQNTEAFF
few	-	TRBV2	TRBJ1-1	TGTGCCAGCAGTTTAAATTCGTGGAACACTGAAGCTTTCTTT	CASSLNSWNTEAFF
-	TRBD2	TRBV7-9	TRBJ2-2	TGTGCCAGCAGCTCCCGCCTAGCGGGAAGTCTAACTATCGGGGAGCTGTTTTTT	CASSSRLAGSLTIGELFF
-	-	TRBV25-1	TRBJ2-5	TGTGCCAGCAGTGATAGTGCCGGGGAGCTGGGAAGTCAAGAGACCCAGTACTTC	CASSDSAGELGSQETQYF
many	-	TRBV2	TRBJ2-5	TGTGCCAGCAGCGGGCTCTCGGGGACAAACACCCAGTACTTC	CASSGLSGTNTQYF
many	-	TRBV7-2	TRBJ2-7	TGTGCCAGCAGCTTAGTCCTAGCGCTCGAGCAGTACTTC	CASSLVLALEQYF
-	-	TRBV7-2	TRBJ2-5	TGTGCCAGCAGCTTAGGAAATACAGCTCAAGAGACCCAGTACTTC	CASSLGNTAQETQYF